The T cell receptor (beta chain) described here comes from a study of cytomegalovirus exposure and HLA in healthy donors. Whole-study findings and limits: Sequencing likely generated an artifact that appeared as a cluster of highly shared sequence variants. The productive fraction for most TCR beta V segments was about 90% or about 30% in an earlier analysis. TRBV6-2, TRBV6-3 and some other V segments were excluded as indistinguishable.

Donors sampled were nominally healthy, though unrecorded immune exposures were likely. The CDR3 length is 15 residues. Trimming cost V 0 bases and J 1 base; bases outside gene matches: 2. In germline, CDR1 is MNHEY, CDR2 SVGAGI. This clone showed up just a few times. What it binds is not known. The PCR used 60 Vbeta and 13 Jbeta primers. Profiling relied on immunoSEQ multiplex PCR, and the TCRdb table lists in-frame clones only, not all of them. The repertoire holds about 170,000 clones, with 70% to 80% as singletons. The sequence was collected from a woman aged 25 to 39 in good health and CMV-seropositive. This sequence joins TRBV6-5 and TRBJ1-1; TRBD1 matches 7 bases. Sequenced sample: PBMCs. The CDR3 protein is CASSYSPGGNTEAFF. The CDR3, as DNA: TGTGCCAGCAGTTACTCCCCAGGGGGGAACACTGAAGCTTTCTTT.